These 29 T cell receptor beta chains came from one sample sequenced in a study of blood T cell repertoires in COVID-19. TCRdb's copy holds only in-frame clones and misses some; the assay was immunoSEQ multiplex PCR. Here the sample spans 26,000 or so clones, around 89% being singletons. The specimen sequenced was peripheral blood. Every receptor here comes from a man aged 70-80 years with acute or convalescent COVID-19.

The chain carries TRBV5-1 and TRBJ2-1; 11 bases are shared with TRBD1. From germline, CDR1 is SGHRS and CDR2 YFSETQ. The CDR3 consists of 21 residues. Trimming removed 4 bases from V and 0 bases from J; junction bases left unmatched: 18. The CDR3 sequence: CASSRAPGQGVSYSSYNEQFF. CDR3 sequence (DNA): TGCGCCAGCAGCCGAGCGCCGGGACAGGGGGTGTCATATAGCTCCTACAATGAGCAGTTCTTC.

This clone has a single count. CDR3 sequence: CASSSGPNQPQHF. The DNA of the CDR3 is TGTGCCAGCTCATCTGGGCCCAATCAGCCCCAGCATTTT. V gene TRBV18 combines with J gene TRBJ1-5; D unclear. CDR1 and CDR2 (germline): KGHSH, LQKENI. CDR3 size: 13 residues. Trimming cost V 5 bases and J 3 bases, with 8 bases left between them.

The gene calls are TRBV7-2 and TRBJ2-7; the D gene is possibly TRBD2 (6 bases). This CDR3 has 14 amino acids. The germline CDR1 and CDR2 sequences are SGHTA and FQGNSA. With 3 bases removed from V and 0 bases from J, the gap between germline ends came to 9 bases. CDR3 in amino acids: CASSFSAGSYEQYF. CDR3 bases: TGTGCCAGCAGCTTTTCAGCGGGCTCCTACGAGCAGTACTTC. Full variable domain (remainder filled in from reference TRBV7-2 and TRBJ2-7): GAGVSQSPSNKVTEKGKDVELRCDPISGHTALYWYRQSLGQGLEFLIYFQGNSAPDKSGLPSDRFSAERTGGSVSTLTIQRTQQEDSAVYLCASSFSAGSYEQYFGPGTRLTVT.

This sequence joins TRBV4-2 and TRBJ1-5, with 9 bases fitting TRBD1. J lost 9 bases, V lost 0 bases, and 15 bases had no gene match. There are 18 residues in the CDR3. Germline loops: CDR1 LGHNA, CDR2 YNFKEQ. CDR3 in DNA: TGTGCCAGCAGCCAAGATTGGCGGACAGGGGAATTTATAGGGCCCCAGCATTTT. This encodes CASSQDWRTGEFIGPQHF.

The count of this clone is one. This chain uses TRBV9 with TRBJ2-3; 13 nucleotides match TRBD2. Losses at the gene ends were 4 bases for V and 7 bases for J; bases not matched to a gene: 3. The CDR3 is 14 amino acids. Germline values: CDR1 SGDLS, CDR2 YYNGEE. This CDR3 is CASSQTSGRNTQYF. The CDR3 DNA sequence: TGTGCCAGCAGCCAGACTAGCGGGAGGAATACGCAGTATTTT.

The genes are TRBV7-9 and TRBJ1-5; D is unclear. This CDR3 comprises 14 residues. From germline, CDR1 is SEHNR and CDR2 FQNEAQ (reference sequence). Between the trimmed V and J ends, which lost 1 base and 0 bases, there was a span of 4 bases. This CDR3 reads CASSLDSSNQPQHF. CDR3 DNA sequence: TGTGCCAGCAGCTTAGACAGTAGCAATCAGCCCCAGCATTTT. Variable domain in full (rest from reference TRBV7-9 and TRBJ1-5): DTGVSQNPRHKITKRGQNVTFRCDPISEHNRLYWYRQTLGQGPEFLTYFQNEAQLEKSRLLSDRFSAERPKGSFSTLEIQRTEQGDSAMYLCASSLDSSNQPQHFGDGTRLSIL.

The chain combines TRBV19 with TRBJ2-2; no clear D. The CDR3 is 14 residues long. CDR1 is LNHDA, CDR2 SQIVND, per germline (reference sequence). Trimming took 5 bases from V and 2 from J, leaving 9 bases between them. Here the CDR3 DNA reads TGTGCCAGTAGTTGGCGGAGAAACACCGGGGAGCTGTTTTTT. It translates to CASSWRRNTGELFF.

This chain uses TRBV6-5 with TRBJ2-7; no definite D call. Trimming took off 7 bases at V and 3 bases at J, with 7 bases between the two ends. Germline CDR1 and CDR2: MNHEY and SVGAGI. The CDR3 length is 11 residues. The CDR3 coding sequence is TGTGCCAGCAAAACTTACTACGAGCAGTACTTC. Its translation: CASKTYYEQYF.

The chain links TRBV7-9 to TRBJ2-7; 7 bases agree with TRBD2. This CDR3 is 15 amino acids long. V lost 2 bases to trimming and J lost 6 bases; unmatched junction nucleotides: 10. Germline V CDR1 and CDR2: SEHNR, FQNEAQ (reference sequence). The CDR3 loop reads CASSLSRGELSEQYF. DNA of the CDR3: TGTGCCAGCAGCTTATCCCGGGGGGAATTGTCCGAGCAGTACTTC.

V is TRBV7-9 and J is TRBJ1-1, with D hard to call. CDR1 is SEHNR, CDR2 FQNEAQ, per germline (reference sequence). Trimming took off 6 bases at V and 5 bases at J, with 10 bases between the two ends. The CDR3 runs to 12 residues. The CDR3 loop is CASRSGVTEAFF. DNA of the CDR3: TGTGCCAGCAGATCCGGGGTTACTGAAGCTTTCTTT.

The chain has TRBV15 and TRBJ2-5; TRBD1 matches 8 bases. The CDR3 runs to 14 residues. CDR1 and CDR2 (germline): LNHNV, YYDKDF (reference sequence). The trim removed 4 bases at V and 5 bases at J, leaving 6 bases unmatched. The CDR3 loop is CATSTRTGQETQYF. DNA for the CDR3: TGTGCCACCAGCACTCGGACAGGGCAGGAGACCCAGTACTTC.

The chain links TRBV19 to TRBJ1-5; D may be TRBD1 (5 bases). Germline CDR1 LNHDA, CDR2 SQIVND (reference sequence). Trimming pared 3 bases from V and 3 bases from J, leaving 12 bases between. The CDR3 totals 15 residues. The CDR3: CASSILGHYNQPQHF. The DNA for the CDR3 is TGTGCCAGTAGTATCCTGGGGCATTACAATCAGCCCCAGCATTTT.

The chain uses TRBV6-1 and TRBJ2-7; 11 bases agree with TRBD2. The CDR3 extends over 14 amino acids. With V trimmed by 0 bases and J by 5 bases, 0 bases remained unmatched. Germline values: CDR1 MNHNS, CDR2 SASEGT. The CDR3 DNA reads TGTGCCAGCAGTGAAGCTAGCGGGAGGGACGAGCAGTACTTC. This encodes CASSEASGRDEQYF.

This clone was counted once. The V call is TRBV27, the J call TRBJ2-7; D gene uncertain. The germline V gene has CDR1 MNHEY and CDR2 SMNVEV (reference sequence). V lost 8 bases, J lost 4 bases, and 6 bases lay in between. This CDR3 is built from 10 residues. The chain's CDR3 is CASGLYEQYF. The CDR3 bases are TGTGCCAGCGGGCTGTACGAGCAGTACTTC.

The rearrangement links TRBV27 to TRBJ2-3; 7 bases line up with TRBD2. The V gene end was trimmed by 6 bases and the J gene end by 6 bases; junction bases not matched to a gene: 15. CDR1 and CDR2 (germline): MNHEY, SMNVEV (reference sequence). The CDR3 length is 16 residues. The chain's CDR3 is CASSFGRPGLSDTQYF. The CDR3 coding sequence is TGTGCCAGCAGCTTTGGAAGACCGGGACTAAGTGATACGCAGTATTTT.

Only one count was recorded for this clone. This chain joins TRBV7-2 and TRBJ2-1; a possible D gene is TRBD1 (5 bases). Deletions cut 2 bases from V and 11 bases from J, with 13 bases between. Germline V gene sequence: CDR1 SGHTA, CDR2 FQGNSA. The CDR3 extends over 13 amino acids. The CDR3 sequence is CASSLRTPPKQFF. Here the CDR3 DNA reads TGTGCCAGCAGCTTACGGACACCCCCCAAGCAGTTCTTC.

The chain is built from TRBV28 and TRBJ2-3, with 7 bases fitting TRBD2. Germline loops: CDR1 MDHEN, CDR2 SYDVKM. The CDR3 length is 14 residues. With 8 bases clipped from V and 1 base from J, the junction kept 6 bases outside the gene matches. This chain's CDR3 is CASSRAGRTDTQYF. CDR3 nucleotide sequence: TGTGCCAGCTCTAGAGCGGGGCGCACAGATACGCAGTATTTT.

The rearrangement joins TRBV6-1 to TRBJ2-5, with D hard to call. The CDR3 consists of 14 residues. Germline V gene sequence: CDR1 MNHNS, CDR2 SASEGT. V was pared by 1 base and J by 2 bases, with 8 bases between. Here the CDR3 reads CASSEGWQQETQYF. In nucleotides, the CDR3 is TGTGCCAGCAGTGAAGGGTGGCAGCAAGAGACCCAGTACTTC.

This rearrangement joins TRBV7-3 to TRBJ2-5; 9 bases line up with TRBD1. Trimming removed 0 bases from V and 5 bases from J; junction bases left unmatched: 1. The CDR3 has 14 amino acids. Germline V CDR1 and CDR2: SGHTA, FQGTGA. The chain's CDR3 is CASSLTGQGETQYF. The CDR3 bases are TGTGCCAGCAGCTTAACGGGACAGGGTGAGACCCAGTACTTC.

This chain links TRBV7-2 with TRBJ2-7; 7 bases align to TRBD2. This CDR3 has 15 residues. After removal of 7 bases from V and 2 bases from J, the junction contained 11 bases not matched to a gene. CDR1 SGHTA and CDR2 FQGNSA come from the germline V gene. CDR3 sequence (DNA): TGTGCCAGCAACAACCGGGGGGAGGTCCCCTACGAGCAGTACTTC. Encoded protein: CASNNRGEVPYEQYF.

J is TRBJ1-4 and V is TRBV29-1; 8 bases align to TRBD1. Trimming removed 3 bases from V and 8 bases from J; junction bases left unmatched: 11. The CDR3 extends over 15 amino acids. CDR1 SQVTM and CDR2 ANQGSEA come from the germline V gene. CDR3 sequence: CSVEGSRTGQEKLFF. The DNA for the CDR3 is TGCAGCGTTGAGGGTTCCAGGACAGGGCAGGAAAAACTGTTTTTT. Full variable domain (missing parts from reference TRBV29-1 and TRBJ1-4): SAVISQKPSRDICQRGTSLTIQCQVDSQVTMMFWYRQQPGQSLTLIATANQGSEATYESGFVIDKFPISRPNLTFSTLTVSNMSPEDSSIYLCSVEGSRTGQEKLFFGSGTQLSVL.

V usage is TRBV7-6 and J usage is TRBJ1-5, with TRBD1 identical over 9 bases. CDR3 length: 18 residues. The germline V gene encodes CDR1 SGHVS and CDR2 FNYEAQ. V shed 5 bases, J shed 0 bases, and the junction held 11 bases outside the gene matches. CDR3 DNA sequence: TGTGCCAGCAGCCGCTACACAGGGGGCCCTTATAGCAATCAGCCCCAGCATTTT. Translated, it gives CASSRYTGGPYSNQPQHF.

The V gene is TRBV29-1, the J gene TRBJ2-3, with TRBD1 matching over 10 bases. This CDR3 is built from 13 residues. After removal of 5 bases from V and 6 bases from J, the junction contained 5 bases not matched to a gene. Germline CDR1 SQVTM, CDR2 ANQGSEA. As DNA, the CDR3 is TGCAGCGTTTTGACAGGGGGCTGGGATACGCAGTATTTT. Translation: CSVLTGGWDTQYF.

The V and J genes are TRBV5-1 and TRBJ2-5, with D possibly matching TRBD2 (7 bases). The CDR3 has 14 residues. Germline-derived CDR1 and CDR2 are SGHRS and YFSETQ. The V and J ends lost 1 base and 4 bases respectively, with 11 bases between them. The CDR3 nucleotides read TGCGCCAGCAGCTTGTCAGGGGAGGGAGAGACCCAGTACTTC. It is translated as CASSLSGEGETQYF.

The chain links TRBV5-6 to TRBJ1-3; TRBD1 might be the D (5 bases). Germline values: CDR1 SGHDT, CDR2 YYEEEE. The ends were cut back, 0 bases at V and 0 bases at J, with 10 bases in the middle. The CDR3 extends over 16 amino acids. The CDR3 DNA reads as TGTGCCAGCAGCTTGGTACAGGCGAGCTCTGGAAACACCATATATTTT. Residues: CASSLVQASSGNTIYF.

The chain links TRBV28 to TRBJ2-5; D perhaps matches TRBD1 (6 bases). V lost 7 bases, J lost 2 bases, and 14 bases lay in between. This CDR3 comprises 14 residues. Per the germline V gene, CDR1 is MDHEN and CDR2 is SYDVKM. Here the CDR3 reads CASTPMTGQETQYF. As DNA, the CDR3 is TGTGCCAGCACTCCCATGACAGGACAAGAGACCCAGTACTTC.

This CDR3 reads CASSLSQTAATEAFF. The CDR3 DNA is TGCGCCAGCAGCCTCAGTCAAACCGCGGCCACTGAAGCTTTCTTT. The V gene is TRBV5-1, the J gene TRBJ1-1; D remains unclear. The CDR3 consists of 15 residues. V dropped 4 bases and J dropped 4 bases, with 17 bases sitting between them. Germline V gene lookup returns CDR1 SGHRS and CDR2 YFSETQ.

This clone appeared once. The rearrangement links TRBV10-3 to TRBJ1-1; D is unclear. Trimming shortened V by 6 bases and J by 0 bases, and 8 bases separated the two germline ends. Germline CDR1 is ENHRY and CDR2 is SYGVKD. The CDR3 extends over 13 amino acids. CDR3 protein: CAISGSVNTEAFF. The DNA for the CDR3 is TGTGCCATCAGCGGGTCCGTGAACACTGAAGCTTTCTTT.

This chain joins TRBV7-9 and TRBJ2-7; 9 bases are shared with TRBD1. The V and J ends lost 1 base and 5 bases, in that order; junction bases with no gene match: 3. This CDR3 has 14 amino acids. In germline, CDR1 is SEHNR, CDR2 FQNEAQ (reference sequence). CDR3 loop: CASSLGTGVNEQYF. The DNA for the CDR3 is TGTGCCAGCAGCTTAGGGACAGGGGTTAACGAGCAGTACTTC.